This T cell receptor beta chain was identified during a study of CD8 T cells in Susac syndrome. The RNA, about 0.45 to 1 ug, was put through reverse transcription using random hexamers. The authors amplified TCR beta CDR3 across 54 Vbeta and 13 Jbeta using immunoSEQ multiplex PCR. From the immunoSEQ multiplex PCR reads, TCRdb called clonotypes with MiXCR, one entry per CDR3 protein. The table includes under 200,000 distinct CDR3 sequences, approximately 95% detected once. From blood CD8+ and CD4+ T cells, TCR beta sequences were generated. Multiple sclerosis controls were treatment-naive patients with stable or active relapsing-remitting disease. Germline loops: CDR1 MGHDK, CDR2 SYGVNS. The CDR3 is 15 amino acids. V dropped 7 bases and J dropped 0 bases, with 14 bases sitting between them.

J is TRBJ2-3 and V is TRBV25-1, with D uncertain. The receptor was isolated from a human donor with multiple sclerosis. What was sequenced was CD8+ T cells from PBMCs. This CDR3 is CASNHWTTSTDTQYF. In DNA, the CDR3 is TGTGCCAGCAATCACTGGACCACTAGCACAGATACGCAGTATTTT.